This T cell receptor beta chain is from a study of identical twins. This clonotype was recorded many times. The antigen is undetermined. MiXCR was run by TCRdb on the 5' RACE reads, yielding one entry per CDR3 protein. This repertoire shows 450,000 or so distinct CDR3 sequences, 14% found once; its top ten account for approximately 0.52%. Study-wide findings and caveats: Compared with unrelated sharing, twin-shared out-of-frame alpha sequences had more low-probability sequences. Zero-insertion analyses could be partly confounded by invariant MAIT and iNKT cells.

The CDR3 is 13 amino acids. Trimming stripped 7 bases from V and 0 bases from J, with 7 bases between. Germline CDR1 and CDR2: MNHNS and SASEGT. The same sample was also studied in work on yellow fever vaccine responses in identical twins.

The sequencing sample was made of CD4+ T cells sorted from blood. This receptor was taken from a woman between 18 and 30 years old in good health. V usage is TRBV6-1 and J usage is TRBJ1-5; no clear D. CDR3 loop: CASMGNSNQPQHF. The CDR3 DNA reads TGTGCCAGCATGGGGAATAGCAATCAGCCCCAGCATTTT.